This T cell receptor (beta chain) comes out of a study of identical twins. Everyone who gave samples was a healthy Caucasian. Trimming left V 6 bases short and J 4 bases short, with 25 bases between. Germline lookup yields CDR1 DFQATT and CDR2 SNEGSKA (reference sequence). This CDR3 comprises 16 residues. Findings of the study overall: Abundant cord blood beta clonotypes carried fewer insertions; memory repertoires showed none.

TCRdb called the 5' RACE reads again in MiXCR, with one record for every CDR3 protein. The table includes around 250,000 distinct CDR3 sequences, 6.5% to 8% detected once. This clonotype showed up just a few times. What it binds is unknown. The same sample was also used in a study of T cells expressing NK-cell markers. That source adds: The use of an anti-gamma-delta TCR antibody, which was added in several experiments, restricted sorting to T cells expressing alpha-beta TCR. Dominant NKG2C+ clonotypes were found to form about 1.0-8% of CD8+ T cells in six donors.

The sequenced sample consisted of CD8+ T cells sorted from blood. The sequence came from a woman younger than 35 in good health. The chain recombines TRBV20-1 with TRBJ2-7; D is undetermined. The CDR3, as DNA: TGCAGTGCAACTCAACTCCAACTTAAAAGTACTTACGAGCAGTACTTC. This gives the protein CSATQLQLKSTYEQYF.